The next 3 T cell receptor beta chains were all read from a single sample in a study of STAT3 mutations in large granular lymphocyte leukemia. Study-level points and caveats: In T-cell large granular lymphocyte leukemia, about half of patients showed multiple immunodominant subclonotypes.

No antigen has been identified for these receptors. This table comes from immunoSEQ multiplex PCR, and its TCRdb copy is limited to in-frame clones, with some not included. The data hold some 10,000 clones, with about 88% observed a single time. Sequencing was done on a sample of peripheral blood mononuclear cells. The receptor source for this set is a man aged 55 to 70 with T-cell large granular lymphocyte leukemia. Some clones in this sample may be carry-over from other donors' samples.

This chain connects TRBV10-3 to TRBJ2-7, with D perhaps TRBD1 or TRBD2 (5 bases each). Germline V CDR1 and CDR2: ENHRY, SYGVKD. V lost 4 bases and J lost 4, with 14 bases in between. The CDR3 is made up of 14 amino acids. In nucleotides, the CDR3 is TGTGCCATCAGTGGGGGGAACACCGAATACGAGCAGTACTTC. Translating it yields CAISGGNTEYEQYF.

This chain links TRBV30 with TRBJ1-4; weak D call: TRBD1 (5 bases). There are 18 residues in the CDR3. Trimming took off 1 base at V and 8 bases at J, with 26 bases between the two ends. Looked up from germline, CDR1 is GTSNPN and CDR2 is SVGIG (reference sequence). CDR3: CAWSGVGTGDPEKEKLFF. CDR3 DNA sequence: TGTGCCTGGAGTGGAGTGGGGACTGGGGACCCTGAAAAGGAAAAACTGTTTTTT.

For this clone: A read error may produce the germline difference seen at one junction end. The chain joins TRBV5-6 to TRBJ1-1; 10 positions match TRBD1. The CDR3 sequence is 13 residues long. Germline CDR1 is SGHDT and CDR2 is YYEEEE. This chain's CDR3 is CASSLGQGAEAFF. The CDR3 coding sequence is TGTGCCAGCAGCTTGGGACAGGGGGCTGAGGCTTTCTTT.